This entry lists 9 T cell receptor beta chains sequenced from one sample in a study of blood T cell repertoires in COVID-19. The table came from immunoSEQ multiplex PCR; TCRdb's copy has only in-frame clones and leaves some out. Of some 150,000 clones listed, approximately 80% are singletons. The specimen was peripheral blood. All receptors derive from a man in his 60s with active or convalescent COVID-19.

The gene calls are TRBV7-9 and TRBJ1-2, with a tentative D call TRBD1 (5 bases). Between the trimmed V and J ends, which lost 5 bases and 2 bases, there was a span of 12 bases. This CDR3 has 14 residues. The germline CDR1 and CDR2 sequences are SEHNR and FQNEAQ (reference sequence). In DNA form, the CDR3 reads TGTGCCAGCAGCCCAGGGCGGGAGAACTATGGCTACACCTTC. It is translated as CASSPGRENYGYTF.

The rearrangement links TRBV7-9 to TRBJ2-7, with a weak D call TRBD1 (6 bases). The V end lost 4 bases, the J end lost 12 bases, and 19 bases lay between the germline ends. The CDR3 runs 13 residues. The germline V gene has CDR1 SEHNR and CDR2 FQNEAQ (reference sequence). This CDR3 is CASSSRGGTRMYF. CDR3 nucleotides: TGTGCCAGCAGCTCCCGAGGGGGAACGAGGATGTACTTC.

The V call is TRBV19, the J call TRBJ1-6, with TRBD1 identical over 9 bases. The length of the CDR3 is 15 residues. Germline V lookup: CDR1 LNHDA, CDR2 SQIVND (reference sequence). Losses at the gene ends were 5 bases for V and 7 bases for J; bases not matched to a gene: 6. CDR3 coding DNA: TGTGCCAGTAGTGAAACAGGGGGCAGAAATTCACCCCTCCACTTT. It yields the protein CASSETGGRNSPLHF.

J is TRBJ2-1 and V is TRBV7-2; a weak D match, TRBD2 (6 bases). Between the trimmed V and J ends, which lost 3 bases and 2 bases, there was a span of 20 bases. CDR1 and CDR2 (germline): SGHTA, FQGNSA. This CDR3 has 18 residues. DNA of the CDR3: TGTGCCAGCAGCTTCTCTTCCGGGGGACTGCCCCCCTACAATGAGCAGTTCTTC. This translates into CASSFSSGGLPPYNEQFF.

Worth noting for this clone: Other nucleotide sequences in the sample specify the same CDR3. The CDR3 sequence is CASSELANYGYTF. The CDR3 nucleotides read TGTGCCAGCAGTGAGTTAGCTAACTATGGCTACACCTTC. The rearrangement links TRBV6-1 to TRBJ1-2; no clear D. V was pared by 3 bases and J by 0 bases, with 5 bases between. The CDR3 totals 13 residues. Germline lookup yields CDR1 MNHNS and CDR2 SASEGT.

J is TRBJ1-2 and V is TRBV24-1, with D possibly being TRBD1 (5 bases). Trimming stripped 3 bases from V and 7 bases from J, with 11 bases between. The length of the CDR3 is 13 residues. In germline, CDR1 is KGHDR, CDR2 SFDVKD. The CDR3 DNA follows: TGTGCCACCAGTGATCCCGGACATTTTGGCTACACCTTC. Translating it yields CATSDPGHFGYTF.

V usage is TRBV11-3 and J usage is TRBJ1-2; 7 positions match TRBD1. This CDR3 has 15 residues. Germline CDR1 is SGHNT and CDR2 is YENEEA. V lost 3 bases and J lost 6; bases outside the gene matches: 10. CDR3 in amino acids: CASSLRTGDDHGYTF. Written as DNA, the CDR3 is TGTGCCAGCAGCTTGCGGACAGGCGACGACCATGGCTACACCTTC. The variable domain in full, with the rest retrieved from reference TRBV11-3 and TRBJ1-2, is EAGVVQSPRYKIIEKKQPVAFWCNPISGHNTLYWYLQNLGQGPELLIRYENEEAVDDSQLPKDRFSAERLKGVDSTLKIQPAELGDSAVYLCASSLRTGDDHGYTFGSGTRLTVV.

The CDR3 sequence is CASGGSGTNTGELFF. For the CDR3, the DNA is TGTGCCAGCGGAGGTAGCGGGACGAACACCGGGGAGCTGTTTTTT. This chain joins TRBV28 and TRBJ2-2, with 8 bases fitting TRBD2. With V trimmed by 8 bases and J by 0 bases, 5 bases remained unmatched. The CDR3 spans 15 residues. CDR1 and CDR2 from the germline V gene are MDHEN and SYDVKM.

The chain joins TRBV10-3 to TRBJ2-1; possibly TRBD2 for D (6 bases). V lost 5 bases, J lost 0 bases, and 11 bases lay in between. Germline assignment: CDR1 ENHRY and CDR2 SYGVKD. The CDR3 consists of 15 residues. The CDR3 DNA is TGTGCCATCAGTAGCCTCGGGGGCTCCTACAATGAGCAGTTCTTC. The encoded protein is CAISSLGGSYNEQFF.